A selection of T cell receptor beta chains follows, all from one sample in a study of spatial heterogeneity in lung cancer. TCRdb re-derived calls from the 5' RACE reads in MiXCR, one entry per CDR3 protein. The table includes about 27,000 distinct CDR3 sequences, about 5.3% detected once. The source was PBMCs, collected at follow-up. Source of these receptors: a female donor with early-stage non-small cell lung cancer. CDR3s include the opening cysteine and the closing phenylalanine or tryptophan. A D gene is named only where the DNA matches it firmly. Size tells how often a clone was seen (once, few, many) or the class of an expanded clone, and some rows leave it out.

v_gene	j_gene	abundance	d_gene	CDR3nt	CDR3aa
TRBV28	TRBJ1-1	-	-	TGTGCCAGCAGTTTATCCACAGGAGAAGCTTTCTTT	CASSLSTGEAFF
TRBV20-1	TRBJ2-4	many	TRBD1	TGCAGTGCTAGGAGGGCAGGGGGAATCGGCAAAAACATTCAGTACTTC	CSARRAGGIGKNIQYF
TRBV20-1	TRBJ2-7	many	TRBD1	TGCAGTGCCCCGGGACAGGGTTCAAGTGAGCAGTACTTC	CSAPGQGSSEQYF
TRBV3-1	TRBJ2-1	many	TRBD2	TGTGCCAGCAGCCAAGTTAGCGGGAGCGGGAATGAGCAGTTCTTC	CASSQVSGSGNEQFF
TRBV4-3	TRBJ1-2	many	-	TGCGCCAGCAGCCAAGGTTGGAGGCGGTCGGGTTCTAAACCTCCCTATGGCTACACCTTC	CASSQGWRRSGSKPPYGYTF
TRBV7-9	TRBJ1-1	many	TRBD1	TGTGCCAGCAGCTCCGGACAGGGAGGGAACATGAACACTGAAGCTTTCTTT	CASSSGQGGNMNTEAFF
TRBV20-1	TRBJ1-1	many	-	TGCAGTGCTAGACCTCAGAGTTTTAACACTGAAGCTTTCTTT	CSARPQSFNTEAFF
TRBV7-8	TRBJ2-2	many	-	TGTGCCAGCAGAAGGAGAGAAGCCGGGGAGCTGTTTTTT	CASRRREAGELFF
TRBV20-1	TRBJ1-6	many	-	TGCAGTGCAACGCGCCCAGGGGCCGATAATTCACCCCTCCACTTT	CSATRPGADNSPLHF
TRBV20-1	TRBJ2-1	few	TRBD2	TGCAGTGGTCGCTTCGGGACTAGCGGGAATGAGCAGTTCTTC	CSGRFGTSGNEQFF
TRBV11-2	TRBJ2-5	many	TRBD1	TGTGCCAGCAGCTTAGGGGCCAGGACAGGGGTTAGGCAAGAGACCCAGTACTTC	CASSLGARTGVRQETQYF